Listed below are T cell receptor beta chains from one sample, sequenced in a study of a mutant IDH1 vaccine in newly diagnosed glioma. Antigen specificity for these receptors is unknown. Sequencing used immunoSEQ multiplex PCR; TCRdb keeps in-frame clones, though not all of them. The sample carries 75,000 to 85,000 clones, roughly 91% recorded once. Sequenced material: PBMCs, taken from a glioma patient whose treatment included an IDH1 peptide vaccine. Source of these receptors: a woman in her fifties or sixties with glioma. The CDR3 runs from the conserved cysteine through the conserved F or W. The order of the fields is V gene, D gene, J gene, CDR3 DNA, CDR3 protein. A D gene is named only where the DNA matches it firmly.

v_call: TRBV10-3
d_call: TRBD1
j_call: TRBJ2-7
cdr3_nt: TGTGCCATCAGTGGGACAGGGGGCTTATACGAGCAGTACTTC
cdr3_aa: CAISGTGGLYEQYF

v_call: TRBV7-9
d_call: .
j_call: TRBJ2-3
cdr3_nt: TGTGCCAGCAGCGTATCCCAAGATACGCAGTATTTT
cdr3_aa: CASSVSQDTQYF

v_call: TRBV19
d_call: TRBD1
j_call: TRBJ1-5
cdr3_nt: TGTGCCAGAAGCCCTAGAGGGGGCCCTCTCTGTGGTCGTCAGCCCCAGCATTTT
cdr3_aa: CARSPRGGPLCGRQPQHF

v_call: TRBV19
d_call: .
j_call: TRBJ2-3
cdr3_nt: TGTGCCAGTAGGAACCTACAACTCACAGATACGCAGTATTTT
cdr3_aa: CASRNLQLTDTQYF

v_call: TRBV11-3
d_call: TRBD2
j_call: TRBJ2-1
cdr3_nt: TGTGCCAGCAGCTTAGCACGGACTAGCTCCTACAATGAGCAGTTCTTC
cdr3_aa: CASSLARTSSYNEQFF

v_call: TRBV19
d_call: .
j_call: TRBJ1-5
cdr3_nt: TGTGCCAGTAGTATAGATGAGGGGGGTCCGGGTCAGCCCCAGCATTTT
cdr3_aa: CASSIDEGGPGQPQHF

v_call: TRBV28
d_call: .
j_call: TRBJ1-1
cdr3_nt: TGTGCCAGCACCTGGCGGTCGGGGGCTTTCTTT
cdr3_aa: CASTWRSGAFF

v_call: TRBV6-5
d_call: .
j_call: TRBJ1-1
cdr3_nt: TGTGCCAGCAGTACTACACCCCGGGGCACTGAAGCTTTCTTT
cdr3_aa: CASSTTPRGTEAFF

v_call: TRBV6-4
d_call: .
j_call: TRBJ1-2
cdr3_nt: TGTGCCAGCAGTGTCTCGCCGGTGGCTGGCTACACCTTC
cdr3_aa: CASSVSPVAGYTF

v_call: TRBV5-6
d_call: .
j_call: TRBJ1-1
cdr3_nt: TGTGCCAGCAGCTTGGGGGAGGCGGGGAACACTGAAGCTTTCTTT
cdr3_aa: CASSLGEAGNTEAFF

v_call: TRBV29-1
d_call: TRBD2
j_call: TRBJ2-5
cdr3_nt: TGCAGCGTTGCCTCTAGCGGGAGGGCCCAAGAGACCCAGTACTTC
cdr3_aa: CSVASSGRAQETQYF

v_call: TRBV7-8
d_call: .
j_call: TRBJ1-5
cdr3_nt: TGTGCCAGCAGCTTAGGCAGGGGCGGTCAGCCCCAGCATTTT
cdr3_aa: CASSLGRGGQPQHF

v_call: TRBV28
d_call: .
j_call: TRBJ1-5
cdr3_nt: TGTGCCAGCAGTTTCGGGACTCTTAGCAATCAGCCCCAGCATTTT
cdr3_aa: CASSFGTLSNQPQHF

v_call: TRBV6-6
d_call: .
j_call: TRBJ2-5
cdr3_nt: TGTGCAAGCCGAGAGCGATTGGGAGAGACCCAGTACTTC
cdr3_aa: CASRERLGETQYF

v_call: TRBV9
d_call: .
j_call: TRBJ2-5
cdr3_nt: TGTGCCAGCAGCGTCGGGCAAGAGACCCAGTACTTC
cdr3_aa: CASSVGQETQYF

v_call: TRBV5-1
d_call: TRBD1
j_call: TRBJ1-4
cdr3_nt: TGCGCCAGCAGCGAAGGGACAGGGGTTGAAAAACTGTTTTTT
cdr3_aa: CASSEGTGVEKLFF

v_call: TRBV5-1
d_call: .
j_call: TRBJ2-3
cdr3_nt: TGCGCCAGCAGCCTACAGGGAAGAGCGGTTAGCACAGATACGCAGTATTTT
cdr3_aa: CASSLQGRAVSTDTQYF

v_call: TRBV9
d_call: TRBD2
j_call: TRBJ2-1
cdr3_nt: TGTGCCAGCAGCGCCCTACCAGTAGCGGGAGGGTTAGGGAATGAGCAGTTCTTC
cdr3_aa: CASSALPVAGGLGNEQFF

v_call: TRBV4-1
d_call: .
j_call: TRBJ2-1
cdr3_nt: TGCGCCAGCAGCCCTTGGGGGCGTGATGAGCAGTTCTTC
cdr3_aa: CASSPWGRDEQFF

v_call: TRBV11-3
d_call: .
j_call: TRBJ1-1
cdr3_nt: TGTGCCAGCAGCTTAGAGGGGGCTGGCACTGAAGCTTTCTTT
cdr3_aa: CASSLEGAGTEAFF